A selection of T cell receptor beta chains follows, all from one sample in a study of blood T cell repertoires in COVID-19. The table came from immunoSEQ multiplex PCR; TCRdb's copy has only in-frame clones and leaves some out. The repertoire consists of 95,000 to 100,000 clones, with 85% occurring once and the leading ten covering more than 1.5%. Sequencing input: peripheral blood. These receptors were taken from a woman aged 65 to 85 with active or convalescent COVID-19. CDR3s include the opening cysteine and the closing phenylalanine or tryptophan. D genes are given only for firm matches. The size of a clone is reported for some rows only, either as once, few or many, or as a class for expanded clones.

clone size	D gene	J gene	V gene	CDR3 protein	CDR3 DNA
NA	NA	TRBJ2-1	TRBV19	CASMVANEQFF	TGTGCCAGTATGGTCGCGAATGAGCAGTTCTTC
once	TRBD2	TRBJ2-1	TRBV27	CASARTSVFSSYNEQFF	TGTGCCAGCGCTAGGACTAGCGTCTTTAGCTCCTACAATGAGCAGTTCTTC
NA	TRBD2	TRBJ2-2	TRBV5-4	CASSHPGTSGSAGELFF	TGTGCCAGCAGCCACCCCGGGACTAGCGGGAGTGCCGGGGAGCTGTTTTTT
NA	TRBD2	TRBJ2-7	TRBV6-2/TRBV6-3	CASSYAGGGAREQYF	TGTGCCAGCAGTTACGCCGGCGGGGGGGCTCGAGAGCAGTACTTC
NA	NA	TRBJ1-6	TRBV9	CASSPRLTHNSPLHF	TGTGCCAGCAGCCCCCGGTTAACCCATAATTCACCCCTCCACTTT
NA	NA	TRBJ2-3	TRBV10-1	CATTKPTGGGGLARDTQYF	TGCGCCACCACAAAACCGACAGGGGGCGGGGGACTAGCAAGAGATACGCAGTATTTT
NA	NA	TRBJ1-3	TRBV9	CASSVDPGEGNTIYF	TGTGCCAGCAGCGTAGATCCAGGGGAAGGAAACACCATATATTTT
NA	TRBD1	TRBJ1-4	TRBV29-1	CSVQGQSNEKLFF	TGCAGCGTTCAGGGACAGAGTAATGAAAAACTGTTTTTT
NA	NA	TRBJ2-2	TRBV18	CASSPQDILVTGELFF	TGTGCCAGCTCACCTCAAGACATCTTAGTCACCGGGGAGCTGTTTTTT
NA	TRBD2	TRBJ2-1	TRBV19	CASSSGVGGNNEQFF	TGTGCCAGTAGCAGTGGGGTGGGAGGGAACAATGAGCAGTTCTTC
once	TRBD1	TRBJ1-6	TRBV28	CASSARTGGDSPLHF	TGTGCCAGCAGTGCCCGGACAGGGGGCGACTCACCCCTCCACTTT
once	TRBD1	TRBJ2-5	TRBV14	CASSQWDRATETQYF	TGTGCCAGCAGCCAGTGGGACAGGGCAACGGAGACCCAGTACTTC
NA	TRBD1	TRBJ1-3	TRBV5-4	CASSTRGFSGNTIYF	TGTGCCAGCTCGACCAGGGGGTTCTCTGGAAACACCATATATTTT
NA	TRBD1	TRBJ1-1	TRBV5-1	CASSLMGQANTEAFF	TGCGCCAGCAGCTTGATGGGACAGGCGAACACTGAAGCTTTCTTT
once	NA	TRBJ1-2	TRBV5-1	CASSLDLGQSYGYTF	TGCGCCAGCAGCTTGGACCTCGGACAGTCCTATGGCTACACCTTC
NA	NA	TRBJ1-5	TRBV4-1	CASSPTGMGNQPQHF	TGCGCCAGCAGCCCTACAGGGATGGGCAATCAGCCCCAGCATTTT
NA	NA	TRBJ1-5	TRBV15	CATRRGINQPQHF	TGTGCCACCAGACGGGGTATCAATCAGCCCCAGCATTTT
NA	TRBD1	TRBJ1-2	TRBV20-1	CSAIEGGAEGTF	TGCAGTGCTATTGAAGGGGGCGCGGAGGGGACCTTC
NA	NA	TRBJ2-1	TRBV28	CASSFAGKYNEQFF	TGTGCCAGCAGTTTTGCGGGCAAGTACAATGAGCAGTTCTTC
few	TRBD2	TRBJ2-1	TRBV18	CASSPLAGGGYNEQFF	TGTGCCAGCTCACCACTGGCGGGAGGAGGCTACAATGAGCAGTTCTTC
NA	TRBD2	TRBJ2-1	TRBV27	CASSVLAVKANEQFF	TGTGCCAGCAGTGTACTAGCGGTCAAAGCCAATGAGCAGTTCTTC
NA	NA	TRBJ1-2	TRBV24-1	CATSDGKGDYGYTF	TGTGCCACCAGTGACGGGAAGGGGGACTATGGCTACACCTTC
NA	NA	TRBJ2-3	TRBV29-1	CSVALTDTQYF	TGCAGCGTTGCTTTAACAGATACGCAGTATTTT
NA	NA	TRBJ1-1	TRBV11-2	CASSFPSNTEAFF	TGTGCCAGCAGCTTTCCATCGAACACTGAAGCTTTCTTT
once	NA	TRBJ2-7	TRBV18	CASSPSGAGEQYF	TGTGCCAGCTCACCGTCGGGAGCGGGCGAGCAGTACTTC
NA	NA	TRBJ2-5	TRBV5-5	CASSPRLDETQYF	TGTGCCAGCAGCCCGAGGTTAGATGAGACCCAGTACTTC
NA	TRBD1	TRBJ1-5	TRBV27	CASTMTGNINQPQHF	TGTGCCAGCACTATGACAGGGAACATCAATCAGCCCCAGCATTTT
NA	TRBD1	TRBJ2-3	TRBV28	CASSSGQGTDTQYF	TGTGCCAGCAGTTCGGGACAGGGGACAGATACGCAGTATTTT
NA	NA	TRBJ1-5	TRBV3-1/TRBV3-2	CASSQGAGNQPQHF	TGTGCCAGCAGCCAAGGCGCCGGGAATCAGCCCCAGCATTTT
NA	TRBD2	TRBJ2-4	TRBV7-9	CASSPGLARVPAKNIQYF	TGTGCCAGCAGCCCGGGACTAGCTCGTGTCCCGGCCAAAAACATTCAGTACTTC
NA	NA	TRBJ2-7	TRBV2	CASKEGGAEIYEQYF	TGTGCCAGCAAAGAGGGGGGGGCCGAGATCTACGAGCAGTACTTC
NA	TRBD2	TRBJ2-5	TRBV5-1	CASRNSGGAWETQYF	TGCGCCAGCAGAAATAGCGGGGGGGCCTGGGAGACCCAGTACTTC
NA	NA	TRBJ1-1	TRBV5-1	CASSLGSNTEAFF	TGCGCCAGCAGCTTGGGTAGTAACACTGAAGCTTTCTTT
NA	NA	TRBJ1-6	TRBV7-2	CASSLRGPKNSPLHF	TGTGCCAGCAGCTTAAGGGGCCCTAAGAATTCACCCCTCCACTTT
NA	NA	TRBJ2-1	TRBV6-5	CASRGYRGGTDEQFF	TGTGCCAGCAGGGGTTACAGGGGGGGTACGGATGAGCAGTTCTTC
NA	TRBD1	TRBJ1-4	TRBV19	CASSITGQGATNEKLFF	TGTGCCAGTAGTATTACGGGACAGGGGGCGACTAATGAAAAACTGTTTTTT
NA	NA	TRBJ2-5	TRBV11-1	CASSSQGHWETQYF	TGTGCCAGCAGCTCGCAGGGCCATTGGGAGACCCAGTACTTC
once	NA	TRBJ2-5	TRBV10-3	CAISRQGGLQETQYF	TGTGCCATCAGCCGACAGGGAGGTTTGCAAGAGACCCAGTACTTC
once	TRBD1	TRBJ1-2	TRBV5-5	CASSLGQGRNYGYTF	TGTGCCAGCAGCTTGGGACAGGGACGGAACTATGGCTACACCTTC
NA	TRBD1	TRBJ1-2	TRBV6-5	CASSEGQSFYYGYTF	TGTGCCAGCAGCGAGGGACAGTCCTTTTACTATGGCTACACCTTC
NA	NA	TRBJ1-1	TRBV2	CASSGQGNTEAFF	TGTGCCAGCAGTGGTCAGGGGAACACTGAAGCTTTCTTT
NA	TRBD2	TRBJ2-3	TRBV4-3	CASSQDRTSGGTDTQYF	TGCGCCAGCAGCCAAGACCGGACTAGCGGGGGTACAGATACGCAGTATTTT
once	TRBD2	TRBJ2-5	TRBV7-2	CASRTTAGRAGETQYF	TGTGCCAGCAGAACGACTGCCGGGAGGGCCGGGGAGACCCAGTACTTC
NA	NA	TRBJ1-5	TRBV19	CASSTHNRRQARGNQPQHF	TGTGCCAGTAGTACCCACAACAGAAGACAGGCTCGGGGCAATCAGCCCCAGCATTTT
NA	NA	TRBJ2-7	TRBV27	CASSSPGLLLYEQYF	TGTGCCAGCAGTTCACCCGGACTACTCCTCTACGAGCAGTACTTC
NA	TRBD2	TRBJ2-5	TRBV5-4	CASSSDPTGLVNDETQYF	TGTGCCAGCAGCTCAGATCCGACGGGACTAGTCAATGATGAGACCCAGTACTTC
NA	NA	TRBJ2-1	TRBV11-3	CASSSNTGNEQFF	TGTGCCAGCAGCTCCAATACGGGCAATGAGCAGTTCTTC
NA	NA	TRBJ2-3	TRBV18	CASSPTSTDTQYF	TGTGCCAGCTCACCAACTAGCACAGATACGCAGTATTTT
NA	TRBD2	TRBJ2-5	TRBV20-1	CSASPRTSGDETQYF	TGCAGTGCTAGTCCGAGGACTAGCGGGGACGAGACCCAGTACTTC
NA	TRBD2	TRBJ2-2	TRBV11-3	CASSLSELAGVTGELFF	TGTGCCAGCAGCTTAAGCGAACTAGCGGGAGTCACCGGGGAGCTGTTTTTT
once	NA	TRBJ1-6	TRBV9	CASSVGGSSYNSPLHF	TGTGCCAGCAGCGTAGGTGGGAGCTCCTATAATTCACCCCTCCACTTT
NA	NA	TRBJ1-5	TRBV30	CAWSVGGAGNQPQHF	TGTGCCTGGAGTGTGGGGGGGGCAGGCAATCAGCCCCAGCATTTT
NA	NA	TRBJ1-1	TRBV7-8	CASSLRLGGTEAFF	TGTGCCAGCAGCTTACGTCTCGGGGGGACTGAAGCTTTCTTT
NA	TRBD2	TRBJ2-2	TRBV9	CASSVGPILAGGTGELFF	TGTGCCAGCAGCGTAGGCCCGATACTAGCGGGAGGGACCGGGGAGCTGTTTTTT
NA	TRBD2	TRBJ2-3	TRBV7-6	CASSLGGFSGITDTQYF	TGTGCCAGCAGCTTAGGGGGTTTTAGCGGGATCACAGATACGCAGTATTTT
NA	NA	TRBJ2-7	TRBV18	CASSPGTLTYEQYF	TGTGCCAGCTCACCCGGGACTCTTACCTACGAGCAGTACTTC
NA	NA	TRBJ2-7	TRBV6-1	CASSERDLSGSAYEQYF	TGTGCCAGCAGTGAGAGGGACCTTAGCGGAAGTGCCTACGAGCAGTACTTC
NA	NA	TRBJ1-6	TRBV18	CASSPGGKWSPLHF	TGTGCCAGCTCACCGGGGGGGAAGTGGTCACCCCTCCACTTT
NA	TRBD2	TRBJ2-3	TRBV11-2	CASSLISGAGVVADTQYF	TGTGCCAGCAGCTTAATCTCTGGAGCGGGAGTGGTCGCAGATACGCAGTATTTT